Presented here are 27 T cell receptor beta chains from one specimen sequenced in a study of shared clonotypes between healthy human individuals. This table comes from immunoSEQ multiplex PCR, and its TCRdb copy is limited to in-frame clones, with some not included. The sample lists approximately 1.1 million clones, about 84% seen once, with more than 0.45% in the top ten. Sequenced: memory CD4+ T cells from PBMCs. The subset here: CD45RA-negative fraction. All receptors come from a man aged 18 to 29 in good health. Some clones in this sample may be carry-over from other donors' samples.

This clone appeared once. This chain joins TRBV14 and TRBJ2-7; no reliable D call. From germline, CDR1 is SGHDN and CDR2 FVKESK. V was cut by 3 bases and J by 2 bases, with 11 bases left in between. This CDR3 is 14 amino acids long. The CDR3 sequence is CASSHRAGPYEQYF. The CDR3 DNA sequence: TGTGCCAGCAGCCACCGGGCCGGACCCTACGAGCAGTACTTC.

The CDR3 nucleotides are TGTGCCAGCAGCTTGGAGACTAGCACAGATACGCAGTATTTT. It is translated as CASSLETSTDTQYF. This chain joins TRBV5-4 and TRBJ2-3; D is undetermined. The V gene lost 0 bases and the J gene lost 0 bases, with 5 bases spanning the gap. This CDR3 region has 14 residues. Looked up from germline, CDR1 is SGHNT and CDR2 is YYREEE (reference sequence).

V gene TRBV2 combines with J gene TRBJ2-2; 7 positions match TRBD1. Trimming cost V 8 bases and J 2 bases; bases outside gene matches: 8. The germline V gene has CDR1 SNHLY and CDR2 FYNNEI. This CDR3 spans 15 amino acids. CDR3 coding DNA: TGTGCCAGCCTTAGAGGGGGCCGTAACACCGGGGAGCTGTTTTTT. It translates to CASLRGGRNTGELFF.

This clone was seen a single time. Other DNA sequences of this sample code for an identical CDR3. The CDR3, as DNA: TGTGCCAGCAGCGTAGGACTAGCGGACACCGGGGAGCTGTTTTTT. It specifies CASSVGLADTGELFF. The gene calls are TRBV9 and TRBJ2-2, with 9 bases fitting TRBD2. The germline gives CDR1 SGDLS, CDR2 YYNGEE. This CDR3 has 15 amino acids. With 0 bases clipped from V and 3 bases from J, the junction kept 0 bases outside the gene matches.

This clone was counted only a few times. V gene TRBV29-1 combines with J gene TRBJ2-1; 9 nucleotides align to TRBD1. The CDR3 is made up of 14 amino acids. V trimming: 4 bases; J trimming: 4 bases; junction bases outside the gene matches: 5. CDR1 SQVTM and CDR2 ANQGSEA come from the germline V gene. CDR3: CSVVPGQGYNEQFF. DNA of the CDR3: TGCAGCGTTGTCCCGGGACAGGGTTACAATGAGCAGTTCTTC.

The chain combines TRBV7-2 with TRBJ2-1; 8 bases are shared with TRBD2. Trimming took 6 bases from V and 10 from J; bases not matched to a gene: 17. This CDR3 has 16 residues. Per germline, CDR1 SGHTA and CDR2 FQGNSA. The CDR3 loop reads CASRPPGGAGVWEQFF. The CDR3 coding sequence is TGTGCCAGCAGGCCCCCGGGGGGAGCGGGAGTTTGGGAGCAGTTCTTC.

V is TRBV4-1 and J is TRBJ2-6; either TRBD1 or TRBD2 may supply D (6 bases each). CDR1 and CDR2 from the germline V gene are MGHRA and YSYEKL. The CDR3 runs 18 residues. V was cut by 1 base and J by 0 bases, with 13 bases left in between. In DNA form, the CDR3 reads TGCGCCAGCAGCCAAGGAGAAGGGGGGACCTCTGGGGCCAACGTCCTGACTTTC. Amino acids: CASSQGEGGTSGANVLTF.

This chain connects TRBV11-3 to TRBJ2-1, with 8 bases fitting TRBD2. Germline CDR1 and CDR2: SGHNT and YENEEA. V gave up 5 bases and J gave up 2 bases; unmatched junction bases: 8. There are 16 residues in the CDR3. CDR3 coding DNA: TGTGCCAGCAGCGAAAGCGGGAGTCGCACCTACAATGAGCAGTTCTTC. Translating gives CASSESGSRTYNEQFF.

This chain connects TRBV9 to TRBJ2-1; TRBD2 might be the D (5 bases). This CDR3 is 15 amino acids long. V lost 2 bases and J lost 4, with 13 bases in between. The germline V gene encodes CDR1 SGDLS and CDR2 YYNGEE. CDR3: CASSVEGDYYNEQFF. CDR3 in DNA: TGTGCCAGCAGCGTTGAAGGTGACTATTACAATGAGCAGTTCTTC.

The chain joins TRBV28 to TRBJ1-4, with TRBD1 as a possible D gene (5 bases). CDR3 length: 14 residues. Trimming removed 10 bases at V and 4 bases at J, with 16 bases between. The germline gives CDR1 MDHEN, CDR2 SYDVKM. In nucleotides, the CDR3 is TGTGCCACTGGTGAGACAGCTCGTAATGAAAAACTGTTTTTT. As protein: CATGETARNEKLFF.

This chain joins TRBV7-2 and TRBJ2-1; 7 nucleotides line up with TRBD2. The CDR3 is 15 residues long. Germline CDR1 reads SGHTA; CDR2 reads FQGNSA. With 4 bases clipped from V and 7 bases from J, the junction kept 10 bases outside the gene matches. The CDR3 region has the DNA TGTGCCAGCAGCTCTAGACCGGGGGGAGGGAATGAGCAGTTCTTC. This gives the protein CASSSRPGGGNEQFF. Based on the CDR3 plus reference TRBV7-2 and TRBJ2-1, the full variable domain is GAGVSQSPSNKVTEKGKDVELRCDPISGHTALYWYRQSLGQGLEFLIYFQGNSAPDKSGLPSDRFSAERTGGSVSTLTIQRTQQEDSAVYLCASSSRPGGGNEQFFGPGTRLTVL.

This chain joins TRBV5-1 and TRBJ2-1; D is unclear. V was clipped by 5 bases and J by 15 bases, with 27 bases between them. The CDR3 loop spans 15 amino acids. CDR1 and CDR2 from the germline V gene are SGHRS and YFSETQ. The CDR3 DNA reads as TGCGCCAGCAGACCAAGCCCCTCTAATAGCAGGATGGCGTTCTTC. It yields the protein CASRPSPSNSRMAFF.

DNA of the CDR3: TGTGCCAGCAGCGTCTGGACAGGGGAGGTGGACGAGCAGTACTTC. Amino acids: CASSVWTGEVDEQYF. This chain links TRBV9 with TRBJ2-7, with TRBD1 matching over 9 bases. This CDR3 region has 15 residues. The V segment lost 2 bases and the J segment 5 bases; nucleotides outside the gene matches: 8. Germline CDR1 reads SGDLS; CDR2 reads YYNGEE.

V usage is TRBV28 and J usage is TRBJ1-4, with TRBD1 as a possible D gene (5 bases). Per the germline V gene, CDR1 is MDHEN and CDR2 is SYDVKM. V lost 10 bases and J lost 9, with 24 bases in between. This CDR3 comprises 15 residues. CDR3 in amino acids: CATNHAGTGSKKLFF. The CDR3 DNA follows: TGTGCCACCAACCACGCCGGGACGGGGAGTAAAAAACTGTTTTTT.

Remarks on this clone: Other DNA sequences in this specimen translate into the identical CDR3. CDR3 region: CASSSGTGMNTEAFF. The CDR3 coding sequence is TGCGCCAGCAGCTCCGGGACAGGCATGAACACTGAAGCTTTCTTT. The chain is built from TRBV5-1 and TRBJ1-1; 8 positions agree with TRBD1. Per the germline V gene, CDR1 is SGHRS and CDR2 is YFSETQ. The CDR3 covers 15 residues. Germline trimming cut 3 bases from V and 0 bases from J; bases unmatched to any gene: 4.

The chain couples TRBV6-5 to TRBJ1-2; 7 bases map to TRBD1. The germline V gene encodes CDR1 MNHEY and CDR2 SVGAGI. The V segment lost 8 bases and the J segment 5 bases; nucleotides outside the gene matches: 11. The CDR3 runs to 14 residues. The CDR3 DNA reads as TGTGCCAGCCAGGGGGGGAGGGGTTCTTATGGCTACACCTTC. Protein: CASQGGRGSYGYTF.

The chain has TRBV18 and TRBJ2-3; TRBD1 or TRBD2 may be the D gene (5 bases each). The CDR3 runs 15 residues. Per the germline V gene, CDR1 is KGHSH and CDR2 is LQKENI. V lost 2 bases and J 4 bases, leaving 13 bases between the germline ends. In DNA, the CDR3 is TGTGCCAGCTCACCAATATACCGGGACGCAGATACGCAGTATTTT. It yields the protein CASSPIYRDADTQYF. The whole variable domain, filled in from reference TRBV18 and TRBJ2-3, reads NAGVMQNPRHLVRRRGQEARLRCSPMKGHSHVYWYRQLPEEGLKFMVYLQKENIIDESGMPKERFSAEFPKEGPSILRIQQVVRGDSAAYFCASSPIYRDADTQYFGPGTRLTVL.

V gene TRBV5-4 combines with J gene TRBJ1-1; 7 bases line up with TRBD1. CDR3 length: 14 residues. CDR1 is SGHNT and CDR2 is YYREEE in the germline V gene (reference sequence). J lost 4 bases, V lost 5 bases, and 8 bases had no gene match. CDR3 amino acids: CASSRGGGSTEAFF. In DNA form, the CDR3 reads TGTGCCAGCAGTCGAGGGGGCGGGAGCACTGAAGCTTTCTTT.

V is TRBV25-1 and J is TRBJ1-6; D remains ambiguous. The CDR3 sequence is 12 residues long. Looked up from germline, CDR1 is MGHDK and CDR2 is SYGVNS. V lost 6 bases to trimming and J lost 12 bases, with 12 bases between them. Written as DNA, the CDR3 is TGTGCCAGCAGGCTTGACATGGAACCCCTCCACTTT. Its protein product is CASRLDMEPLHF.

CDR3 in DNA: TGTGCCAGCAGCCCCCAGGCAGGGTGGCAAGAGACCCAGTACTTC. Protein sequence: CASSPQAGWQETQYF. The chain links TRBV7-3 to TRBJ2-5, with D possibly being TRBD1 (5 bases). Germline V gene sequence: CDR1 SGHTA, CDR2 FQGTGA. This CDR3 contains 15 residues. V lost 5 bases to trimming and J lost 2 bases, with 15 bases between them. Full variable domain (rest looked up from reference TRBV7-3 and TRBJ2-5): GAGVSQTPSNKVTEKGKYVELRCDPISGHTALYWYRQSLGQGPEFLIYFQGTGAADDSGLPNDRFFAVRPEGSVSTLKIQRTERGDSAVYLCASSPQAGWQETQYFGPGTRLLVL.

V and J are TRBV19 and TRBJ1-2; D is perhaps TRBD1 (6 bases). CDR1 is LNHDA, CDR2 SQIVND, per germline (reference sequence). The ends were cut back, 4 bases at V and 2 bases at J, with 11 bases in the middle. The length of the CDR3 is 14 residues. The CDR3 region has the DNA TGTGCCAGTAGTACCCCAGGACAGAACTATGGCTACACCTTC. Translated: CASSTPGQNYGYTF. Based on the CDR3 plus reference TRBV19 and TRBJ1-2, the full variable domain is DGGITQSPKYLFRKEGQNVTLSCEQNLNHDAMYWYRQDPGQGLRLIYYSQIVNDFQKGDIAEGYSVSREKKESFPLTVTSAQKNPTAFYLCASSTPGQNYGYTFGSGTRLTVV.

This chain uses TRBV11-2 with TRBJ2-7, with TRBD1 matching 8 bases. Per germline, CDR1 SGHAT and CDR2 FQNNGV. The V and J ends lost 1 base and 5 bases, in that order; junction bases with no gene match: 7. The CDR3 loop spans 15 amino acids. The CDR3 loop reads CASSLARTGSHEQYF. DNA of the CDR3: TGTGCCAGCAGCTTAGCCCGGACAGGGTCCCACGAGCAGTACTTC.

The chain combines TRBV2 with TRBJ2-2; the match to TRBD2 covers 7 bases. Germline V lookup: CDR1 SNHLY, CDR2 FYNNEI. J lost 6 bases, V lost 9 bases, and 10 bases had no gene match. This CDR3 contains 14 residues. CDR3 region: CASRWEGLAGELFF. The CDR3 DNA is TGTGCCAGTCGTTGGGAGGGCCTAGCCGGGGAGCTGTTTTTT.

As DNA, the CDR3 is TGCGCCAGCAGACGTGAATTAGGGACAGGGTGGTGTGGGCCTTACAATGAGCAGTTCTTC. It translates to CASRRELGTGWCGPYNEQFF. The chain recombines TRBV5-1 with TRBJ2-1; 9 bases line up with TRBD1. The CDR3 consists of 20 residues. V dropped 5 bases and J dropped 4; count of bases not matched to a gene: 22. CDR1 is SGHRS, CDR2 YFSETQ, per germline.

This clone was recorded once. The rearrangement joins TRBV28 to TRBJ1-1; D is ambiguous. CDR1 and CDR2 (germline): MDHEN, SYDVKM. V shed 6 bases and J shed 10 bases, with 15 bases lying between them. The CDR3 is 12 residues long. CDR3 DNA: TGTGCCAGCAGCTCAACAGTAGGGTTAGCTTTCTTT. This encodes CASSSTVGLAFF.

This chain uses TRBV5-6 with TRBJ2-1; tentative D call: TRBD1 (5 bases). In germline, CDR1 is SGHDT, CDR2 YYEEEE. V was cut by 1 base and J by 8 bases, with 7 bases left in between. The CDR3 covers 12 residues. CDR3 residues: CASSLWGYEQFF. DNA for the CDR3: TGTGCCAGCAGCTTGTGGGGCTATGAGCAGTTCTTC.

The genes are TRBV28 and TRBJ1-5; 7 bases match TRBD1. Germline V gene data show CDR1 as MDHEN and CDR2 as SYDVKM. The junction had 4 bases not matched to a gene; V was cut back by 6 bases and J by 5 bases. CDR3 length: 13 amino acids. The DNA of the CDR3 is TGTGCCAGCAGAACACAGGGGTATCAGCCCCAGCATTTT. It yields the protein CASRTQGYQPQHF.